The 2 T cell receptor beta chains below all came from one sample that was sequenced in a study of blood T cell repertoires in COVID-19. The data were produced by immunoSEQ multiplex PCR, yet TCRdb's version contains in-frame clones alone and is incomplete. The sample contains under 250,000 clones, around 84% of which appear only once. The sample consisted of peripheral blood. Receptors originate from an older woman who had recovered from COVID-19.

The gene calls are TRBV25-1 and TRBJ2-7; perhaps TRBD2 as D (7 bases). This CDR3 has 12 residues. Germline V gives CDR1 MGHDK, CDR2 SYGVNS. Between the trimmed V and J ends, which lost 4 bases and 6 bases, there was a span of 10 bases. The CDR3 DNA sequence: TGTGCCAGCAGTGTGAGGGGGGGCGAGCAGTACTTC. Protein product: CASSVRGGEQYF.

The V gene is TRBV9, the J gene TRBJ2-3; 8 bases match TRBD1. V lost 4 bases, J lost 2 bases, and 9 bases stayed unmatched. Germline assignment: CDR1 SGDLS and CDR2 YYNGEE. The CDR3 totals 16 residues. The CDR3 DNA is TGTGCCAGCAGCTCCGGACAGGGTTCATACACAGATACGCAGTATTTT. It is translated as CASSSGQGSYTDTQYF.